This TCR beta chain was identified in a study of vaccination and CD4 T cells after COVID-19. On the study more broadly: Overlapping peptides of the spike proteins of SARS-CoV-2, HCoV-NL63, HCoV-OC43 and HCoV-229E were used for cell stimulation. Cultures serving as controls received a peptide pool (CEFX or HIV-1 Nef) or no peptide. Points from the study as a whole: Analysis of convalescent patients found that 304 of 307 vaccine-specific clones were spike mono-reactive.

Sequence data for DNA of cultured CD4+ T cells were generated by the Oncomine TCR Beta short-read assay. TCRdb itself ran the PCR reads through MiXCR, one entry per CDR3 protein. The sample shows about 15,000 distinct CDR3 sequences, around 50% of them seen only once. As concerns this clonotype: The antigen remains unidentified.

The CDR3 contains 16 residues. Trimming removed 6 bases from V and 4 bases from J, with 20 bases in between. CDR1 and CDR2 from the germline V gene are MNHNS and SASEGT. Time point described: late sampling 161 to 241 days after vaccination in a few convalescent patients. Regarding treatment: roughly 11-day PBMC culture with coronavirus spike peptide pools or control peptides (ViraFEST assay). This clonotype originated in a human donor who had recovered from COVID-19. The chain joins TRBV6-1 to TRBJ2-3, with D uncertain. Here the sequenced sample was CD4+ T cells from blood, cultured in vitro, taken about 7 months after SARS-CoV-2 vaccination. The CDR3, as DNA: TGTGCCAGCAGCCTACAACCGGCACAGTTGGCAGATACGCAGTATTTT. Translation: CASSLQPAQLADTQYF.